This T cell receptor (beta chain) was captured by sequencing in a study of blood T cells in healthy people across ages (dated by TCRdb to between 2014 and 2017). With respect to the entire study: In model experiments, roughly one uniquely barcoded TCR beta cDNA molecule per two T cells was captured by template switching. Two additional independent replicas of 1 million unique cDNA reads from the same blood draw were analyzed for two donors (one aged 18 to 30 and one aged 80 or older). Age-related changes in TCR beta repertoire diversity were measured in the study by deep sequencing normalized with unique cDNA molecular identifiers. To avoid experimental bias, donors of different ages were spread randomly across the sequencing lanes. Donors were grouped into four age groups: young (average roughly 15 years), middle-aged (roughly 40), aged (around 66) and long-lived (about 89).

The germline V end is reduced by 2 bases and the J end by 5 bases; junction bases left unmatched: 7. The germline V gene yields MGHRA for CDR1 and YSYEKL for CDR2. Its CDR3 holds 15 amino acids, cysteine through phenylalanine. Only the CDR3 region is kept as DNA, spanning 45 bases read in frame from base 1. The donors were around 39 Caucasian individuals from Russia, aged roughly 6 to 95 years, who were systemically healthy. Each donor gave 8 to 10 milliliters of peripheral blood, drawn into EDTA-treated Vacutainer tubes. Ficoll-Paque density-gradient centrifugation was used to isolate PBMCs, with at least 7 million obtained per sample. Total RNA was extracted from PBMCs with Trizol reagent, with at least 6 micrograms obtained per sample. For every donor, an aliquot of PBMCs went through flow cytometry to measure the percentages of naive CD45RAhigh/CD27high T cells. Beyond this particular receptor, the publication reports: Observed TCR beta diversity per million T cells fell roughly linearly with age, and a significant reduction was already apparent by age around 39. Observed TCR beta diversity correlated strongly with the percentage of naive T cells measured by flow cytometry. Compared with the aged group, the long-lived group had more naive CD4+ T cells, fewer expanded clones and increased TCR diversity, suggesting age selection. Estimates of total diversity based on one million sequenced T cells were regarded as lower bounds and as underestimates. Bulk unsorted PBMC profiling prevented conclusive comparison of naive and antigen-experienced compartments. Donor CMV infection status was unknown, potentially confounding age-related changes in expanded clonotypes.

This clonotype was observed a few times. Its antigen is not yet known. Nothing much larger sits one base from this clone, and base qualities are not available. Libraries were built with 5' RACE. The run used an Illumina HiSeq 2500. A second PCR of roughly 6 to 11 cycles was run with a J-beta primer mix and a sample-barcoded 5' primer. Each TCR beta cDNA molecule received a unique molecular identifier from a template-switch 5' adaptor carrying 12 random nucleotides. Each sample yielded at least 2.5 million CDR3-containing paired-end reads. First-strand cDNA synthesis was performed from all RNA using the Mint cDNA synthesis kit, with priming by a TRBC-specific oligonucleotide. Following uracil-DNA glycosylase treatment, all cDNA underwent a first 18-cycle PCR with the universal primers M1SS and BC2_uni_R. Under the source paper's analysis protocol: Normalization of each sample was performed by random selection of 1 million high-quality reads, each carrying a distinct molecular identifier. Reads with shared molecular identifiers were discarded instead of being binned into consensus sequences. MiTCR, set to a Q25 quality threshold and the strictest error-elimination algorithm, was used for CDR3 identification, clonotype clustering and error correction. A nonparametric unseen species model with Euler transformation was used to estimate a lower bound on total TCR beta diversity. The raw public data were reprocessed by TCRdb itself: fastp quality trimming at Q25, MiXCR clonotype calling, in-frame beta chains only. Each CDR3 protein gets just one entry, which takes the most common genes and DNA from the rows behind it. The authors' filters were not applied to this entry. The sample table contains about 580,000 distinct CDR3 sequences; only one count was recorded for less than 60% of them. The ten largest clones take up approximately 25% of the sample.

Recombination linked TRBV4-1 to TRBJ2-3, with 7 bases aligning to TRBD1. Sequencing input: blood. This receptor was identified in a man older than 75 in good health. The nucleotide sequence reads as follows: TGCGCCAGCAGCCAATCGGGACAGTCCCTAGATACGCAGTATTTT. It translates as CASSQSGQSLDTQYF.